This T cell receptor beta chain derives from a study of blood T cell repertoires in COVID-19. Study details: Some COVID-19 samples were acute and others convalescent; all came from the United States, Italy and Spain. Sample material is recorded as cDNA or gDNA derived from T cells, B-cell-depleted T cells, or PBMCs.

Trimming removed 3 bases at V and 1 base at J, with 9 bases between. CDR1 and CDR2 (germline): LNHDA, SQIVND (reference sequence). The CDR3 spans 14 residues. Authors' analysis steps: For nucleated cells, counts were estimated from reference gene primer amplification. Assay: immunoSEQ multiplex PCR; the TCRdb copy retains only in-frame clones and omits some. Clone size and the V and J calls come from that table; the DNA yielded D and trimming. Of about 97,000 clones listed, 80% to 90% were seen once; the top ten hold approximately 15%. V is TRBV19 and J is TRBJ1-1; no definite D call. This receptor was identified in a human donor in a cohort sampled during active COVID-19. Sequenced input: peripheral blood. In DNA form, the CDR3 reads TGTGCCAGTAGTATTGAAGCCAAGAACACTGAAGCTTTCTTT. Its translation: CASSIEAKNTEAFF.